The 5 T cell receptor beta chains presented below share a single source sample, sequenced in a study of response to subunit inactivated influenza vaccine. One entry per CDR3 protein results from TCRdb running MiXCR on the RT-PCR reads. The sample lists 550,000 to 650,000 distinct CDR3 sequences; about 10% were seen once. Sample: PBMCs from blood, taken on the day of vaccination. The source of these receptors is a man over 45 who received an inactivated influenza vaccine.

This clonotype was seen a handful of times. This sequence joins TRBV29-1 and TRBJ2-5, with D possibly being TRBD1 (6 bases). Germline V gene lookup returns CDR1 SQVTM and CDR2 ANQGSEA. Trimming shortened V by 6 bases and J by 1 base, and 9 bases separated the two germline ends. This CDR3 region has 12 residues. CDR3 amino acids: CSVQGIQETQYF. CDR3 sequence (DNA): TGCAGCGTGCAGGGGATCCAAGAGACCCAGTACTTC.

In its sample, this clonotype was seen many times. This rearrangement joins TRBV6-1 to TRBJ1-2; D gene uncertain. The germline CDR1 and CDR2 sequences are MNHNS and SASEGT. There are 14 residues in the CDR3. V was shortened by 11 bases and J by 6 bases, with 22 bases between the two germline ends. The CDR3 DNA is TGTGCCGCCAAAACCGTCTCCCCGACGGATGGCTACACCTTC. This codes for CAAKTVSPTDGYTF.

This clonotype was counted a few times. The chain employs TRBV2 and TRBJ2-1; D perhaps matches TRBD1 (6 bases). V was clipped by 5 bases and J by 1 base, with 9 bases between them. There are 14 residues in the CDR3. Germline loops: CDR1 SNHLY, CDR2 FYNNEI. This CDR3 is CASSQGPSYNEQFF. The CDR3 DNA is TGTGCCAGCAGTCAGGGGCCATCCTACAATGAGCAGTTCTTC.

This clonotype was detected only a few times. The chain couples TRBV15 to TRBJ2-1; 9 positions agree with TRBD2. The germline gives CDR1 LNHNV, CDR2 YYDKDF (reference sequence). After removal of 0 bases from V and 8 bases from J, the junction contained 17 bases not matched to a gene. The CDR3 loop spans 19 amino acids. The CDR3 DNA reads TGTGCCACCAGCAGAGATAAGTCGGCGGGAGGGCCTTTGTCAGATGAGCAGTTCTTC. It yields the protein CATSRDKSAGGPLSDEQFF.

The chain has TRBV12-3 or TRBV12-4 and TRBJ1-1, with 10 bases matching TRBD1. This CDR3 region has 15 residues. V was pared by 6 bases and J by 3 bases, with 7 bases of the junction left unmatched. Here the CDR3 DNA reads TGTGCCAGCAGGAGACAGGGGGCGCAGCACACTGAAGCTTTCTTT. Translation: CASRRQGAQHTEAFF.